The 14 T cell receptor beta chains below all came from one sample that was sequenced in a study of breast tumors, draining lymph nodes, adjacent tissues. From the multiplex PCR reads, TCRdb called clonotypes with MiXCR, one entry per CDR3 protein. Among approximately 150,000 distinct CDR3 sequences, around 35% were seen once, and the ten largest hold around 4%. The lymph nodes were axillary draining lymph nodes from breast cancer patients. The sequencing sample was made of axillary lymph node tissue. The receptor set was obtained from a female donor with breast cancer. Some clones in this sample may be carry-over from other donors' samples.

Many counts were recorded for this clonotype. The chain's CDR3 is CASSQVQGRYNEQFF. The CDR3 coding sequence is TGTGCCAGCAGCCAAGTTCAGGGGAGGTACAATGAGCAGTTCTTC. The chain has TRBV14 and TRBJ2-1; D may match TRBD1 or TRBD2 (6 bases each). This CDR3 is built from 15 residues. Trimming pared 1 base from V and 4 bases from J, leaving 11 bases between. Germline CDR1 is SGHDN and CDR2 is FVKESK. The full variable domain, in which reference TRBV14 and TRBJ2-1 provide the parts outside the CDR3, is EAGVTQFPSHSVIEKGQTVTLRCDPISGHDNLYWYRRVMGKEIKFLLHFVKESKQDESGMPNNRFLAERTGGTYSTLKVQPAELEDSGVYFCASSQVQGRYNEQFFGPGTRLTVL.

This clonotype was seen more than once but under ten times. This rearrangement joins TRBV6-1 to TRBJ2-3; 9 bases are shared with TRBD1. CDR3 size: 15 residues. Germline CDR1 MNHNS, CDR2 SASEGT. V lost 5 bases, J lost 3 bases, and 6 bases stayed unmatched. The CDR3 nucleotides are TGTGCCAGCAGTCCCGGGACAGGGACGACAGATACGCAGTATTTT. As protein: CASSPGTGTTDTQYF.

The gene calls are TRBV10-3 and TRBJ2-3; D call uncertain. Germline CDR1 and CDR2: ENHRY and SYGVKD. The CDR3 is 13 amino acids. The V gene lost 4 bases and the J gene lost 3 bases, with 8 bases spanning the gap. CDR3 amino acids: CAISGAKTDTQYF. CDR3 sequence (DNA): TGTGCCATCAGTGGGGCTAAGACAGATACGCAGTATTTT.

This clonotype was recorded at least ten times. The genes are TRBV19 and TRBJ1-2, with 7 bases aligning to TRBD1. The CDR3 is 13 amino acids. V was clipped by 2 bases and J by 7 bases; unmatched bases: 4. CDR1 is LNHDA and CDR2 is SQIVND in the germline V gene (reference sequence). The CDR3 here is CASSIRTGAGYTF. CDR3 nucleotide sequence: TGTGCCAGTAGTATACGTACAGGGGCTGGCTACACCTTC.

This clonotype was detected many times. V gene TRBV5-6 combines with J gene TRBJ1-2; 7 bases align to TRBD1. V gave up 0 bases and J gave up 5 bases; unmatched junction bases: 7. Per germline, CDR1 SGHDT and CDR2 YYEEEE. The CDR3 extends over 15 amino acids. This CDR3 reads CASSLEDRPVYGYTF. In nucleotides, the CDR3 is TGTGCCAGCAGCTTGGAGGACAGGCCCGTTTATGGCTACACCTTC. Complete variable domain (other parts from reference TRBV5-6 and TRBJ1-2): DAGVTQSPTHLIKTRGQQVTLRCSPKSGHDTVSWYQQALGQGPQFIFQYYEEEERQRGNFPDRFSGHQFPNYSSELNVNALLLGDSALYLCASSLEDRPVYGYTFGSGTRLTVV.

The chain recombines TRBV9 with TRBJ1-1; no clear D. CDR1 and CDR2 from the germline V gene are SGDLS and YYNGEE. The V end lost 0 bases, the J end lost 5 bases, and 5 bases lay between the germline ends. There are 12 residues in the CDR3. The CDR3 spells CASSVAETEAFF. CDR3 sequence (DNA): TGTGCCAGCAGCGTAGCAGAGACTGAAGCTTTCTTT.

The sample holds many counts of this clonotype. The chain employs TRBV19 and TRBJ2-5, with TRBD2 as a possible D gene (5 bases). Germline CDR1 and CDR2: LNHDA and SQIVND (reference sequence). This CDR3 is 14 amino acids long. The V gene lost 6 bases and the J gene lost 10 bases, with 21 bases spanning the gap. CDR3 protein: CASRGRTQFGGQYF. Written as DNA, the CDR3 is TGTGCCAGTAGGGGTAGGACCCAGTTTGGAGGCCAGTACTTC.

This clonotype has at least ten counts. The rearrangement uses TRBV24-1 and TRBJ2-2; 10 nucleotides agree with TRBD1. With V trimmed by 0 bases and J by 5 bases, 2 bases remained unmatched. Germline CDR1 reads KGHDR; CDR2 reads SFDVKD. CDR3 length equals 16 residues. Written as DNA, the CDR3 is TGTGCCACCAGTGATTTGGACAGGGGGCTTACCGGGGAGCTGTTTTTT. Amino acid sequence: CATSDLDRGLTGELFF.

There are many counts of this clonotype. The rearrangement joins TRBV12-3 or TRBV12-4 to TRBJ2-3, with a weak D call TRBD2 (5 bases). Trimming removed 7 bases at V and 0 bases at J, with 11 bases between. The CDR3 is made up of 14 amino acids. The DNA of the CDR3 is TGTGCCAGCATGAGGGCTAGCAGCACAGATACGCAGTATTTT. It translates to CASMRASSTDTQYF.

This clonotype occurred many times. CDR3 nucleotides: TGTGCCAGTAGCCAGACAGGGGGCCGTCGCAATCAGCCCCAGCATTTT. Translation gives CASSQTGGRRNQPQHF. V usage is TRBV19 and J usage is TRBJ1-5, with TRBD1 matching over 10 bases. This CDR3 is built from 16 residues. CDR1 is LNHDA and CDR2 is SQIVND in the germline V gene (reference sequence). Losses at the gene ends were 6 bases for V and 2 bases for J; bases not matched to a gene: 7.

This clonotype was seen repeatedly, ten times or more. The CDR3 region has the DNA TGTGCCAGCAGCGTAGGGGCTAGCTTCTACGAGCAGTACTTC. Residues: CASSVGASFYEQYF. The rearrangement uses TRBV9 and TRBJ2-7, with D perhaps TRBD2 (5 bases). Trimming cost V 0 bases and J 3 bases, with 10 bases left between them. Germline V gives CDR1 SGDLS, CDR2 YYNGEE. There are 14 residues in the CDR3.

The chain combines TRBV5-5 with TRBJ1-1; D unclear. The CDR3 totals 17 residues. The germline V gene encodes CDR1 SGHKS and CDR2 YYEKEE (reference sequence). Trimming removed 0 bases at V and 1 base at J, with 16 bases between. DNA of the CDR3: TGTGCCAGCAGCTTGGGGGCGGGTTCGTGGGCGAACACTGAAGCTTTCTTT. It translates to CASSLGAGSWANTEAFF.

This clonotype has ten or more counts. The CDR3 bases are TGCAGTTTGTCGGTAGGGACCCAGTACTTC. Residues: CSLSVGTQYF. V gene TRBV20-1 combines with J gene TRBJ2-5; D not certain. With 8 bases removed from V and 7 bases from J, the gap between germline ends came to 11 bases. Germline CDR1 is DFQATT and CDR2 is SNEGSKA (reference sequence). The CDR3 contains 10 residues.

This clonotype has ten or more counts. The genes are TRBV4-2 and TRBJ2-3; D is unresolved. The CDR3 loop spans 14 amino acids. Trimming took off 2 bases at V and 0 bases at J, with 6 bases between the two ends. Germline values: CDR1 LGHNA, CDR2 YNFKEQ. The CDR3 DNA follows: TGTGCCAGCAGCCAAAATCCTAGCACAGATACGCAGTATTTT. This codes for CASSQNPSTDTQYF.